This entry lists 25 T cell receptor beta chains sequenced from one sample in a study of shared clonotypes between healthy human individuals. Measured with immunoSEQ multiplex PCR; TCRdb has only the in-frame clones, and not every one. The sample carries approximately 1.5 million clones, 98% recorded once. Sequencing input: naive CD4+ T cells sorted from blood. The sample's subset: CD45RA+ positively selected. These receptors all stem from a man aged 25-45 years in good health.

This clone was seen only once. The chain uses TRBV29-1 and TRBJ1-1; 7 bases map to TRBD1. The CDR3 runs 10 residues. V lost 7 bases to trimming and J lost 10 bases; unmatched junction nucleotides: 6. CDR1 SQVTM and CDR2 ANQGSEA come from the germline V gene. The CDR3: CSGSGQRAFF. The CDR3 DNA reads as TGCAGCGGCTCGGGACAGAGAGCTTTCTTT.

The chain joins TRBV2 to TRBJ1-5, with 9 bases lining up with TRBD1. With 5 bases clipped from V and 4 bases from J, the junction kept 3 bases outside the gene matches. The CDR3 sequence is 14 residues long. The germline gives CDR1 SNHLY, CDR2 FYNNEI. CDR3 in amino acids: CASSWTGANQPQHF. CDR3 sequence (DNA): TGTGCCAGCAGTTGGACAGGGGCGAATCAGCCCCAGCATTTT.

V usage is TRBV25-1 and J usage is TRBJ2-7; D gene uncertain. The CDR3 loop spans 15 amino acids. Germline CDR1 and CDR2: MGHDK and SYGVNS. Deletions cut 2 bases from V and 1 base from J, with 12 bases between. Written as DNA, the CDR3 is TGTGCCAGCAGTGAAAGGGCAGGTTTATCCTACGAGCAGTACTTC. Residues: CASSERAGLSYEQYF.

This clone was detected once. The chain couples TRBV27 to TRBJ2-2; no definite D call. CDR1 is MNHEY and CDR2 is SMNVEV in the germline V gene (reference sequence). Between the trimmed V and J ends, which lost 2 bases and 7 bases, there was a span of 14 bases. The CDR3 runs to 15 residues. CDR3: CASSLVGRVSGELFF. The CDR3 DNA follows: TGTGCCAGCAGTTTAGTGGGCAGAGTCAGCGGGGAGCTGTTTTTT.

J is TRBJ2-1 and V is TRBV7-2; possible D gene TRBD2, 5 bases. The ends were cut back, 0 bases at V and 4 bases at J, with 10 bases in the middle. From germline, CDR1 is SGHTA and CDR2 FQGNSA. The CDR3 runs 15 residues. CDR3 DNA sequence: TGTGCCAGCAGCTTAGCGGGAGATGGGTACAATGAGCAGTTCTTC. This gives the protein CASSLAGDGYNEQFF.

The gene calls are TRBV9 and TRBJ1-1; D is undetermined. V was clipped by 4 bases and J by 0 bases, with 10 bases between them. Germline lookup yields CDR1 SGDLS and CDR2 YYNGEE. CDR3 size: 14 residues. CDR3 coding DNA: TGTGCCAGCAGCCCGAAGGTGGTGAACACTGAAGCTTTCTTT. Translating it yields CASSPKVVNTEAFF.

The rearrangement uses TRBV5-1 and TRBJ2-5; a weak D match, TRBD2 (6 bases). The V end lost 4 bases, the J end lost 5 bases, and 18 bases lay between the germline ends. Per the germline V gene, CDR1 is SGHRS and CDR2 is YFSETQ. The CDR3 sequence is 15 residues long. CDR3 nucleotide sequence: TGCGCCAGCAGCCTCACTGGGACCCGGGGGGAGACCCAGTACTTC. Its translation is CASSLTGTRGETQYF. The entire variable domain, with the rest obtained from reference TRBV5-1 and TRBJ2-5, is as follows: KAGVTQTPRYLIKTRGQQVTLSCSPISGHRSVSWYQQTPGQGLQFLFEYFSETQRNKGNFPGRFSGRQFSNSRSEMNVSTLELGDSALYLCASSLTGTRGETQYFGPGTRLLVL.

J is TRBJ2-1 and V is TRBV4-1; 10 nucleotides align to TRBD2. The CDR3 covers 17 residues. J gave up 8 bases and V 1 base, and 11 bases lay outside the gene matches. Germline V gives CDR1 MGHRA, CDR2 YSYEKL. CDR3 residues: CASSQGNLAGGVYEQFF. For the CDR3, the DNA is TGCGCCAGCAGCCAAGGTAATTTAGCGGGAGGAGTCTATGAGCAGTTCTTC.

Regarding this clone: Other DNA sequences in the sample encode the same CDR3. This chain links TRBV7-9 with TRBJ1-2; D gene ambiguous. The ends were cut back, 5 bases at V and 0 bases at J, with 7 bases in the middle. The CDR3 sequence is 13 residues long. CDR1 and CDR2 (germline): SEHNR, FQNEAQ (reference sequence). The CDR3 loop reads CASSLSANYGYTF. CDR3 nucleotide sequence: TGTGCCAGCAGCCTTTCCGCTAACTATGGCTACACCTTC. The full variable domain, with the rest looked up from reference TRBV7-9 and TRBJ1-2, is DTGVSQNPRHKITKRGQNVTFRCDPISEHNRLYWYRQTLGQGPEFLTYFQNEAQLEKSRLLSDRFSAERPKGSFSTLEIQRTEQGDSAMYLCASSLSANYGYTFGSGTRLTVV.

J is TRBJ2-1 and V is TRBV10-1; the D is unclear. CDR1 and CDR2 (germline): WNHNN, SYGVQD (reference sequence). The CDR3 length is 13 residues. Between the trimmed V and J ends, which lost 0 bases and 6 bases, there was a span of 6 bases. CDR3 nucleotide sequence: TGCGCCAGCAGTGAGTCTGTGTCCAATGAGCAGTTCTTC. Its protein is CASSESVSNEQFF.

The chain employs TRBV5-3 and TRBJ2-1, with unresolved D. TRBV5-3 is noted as an ORF with a role that remains uncertain. The length of the CDR3 is 12 residues. V was cut by 0 bases and J by 6 bases, with 4 bases left in between. The CDR3 reads CARSLVGNEQFF. The CDR3 DNA reads TGTGCCAGAAGCTTGGTCGGCAATGAGCAGTTCTTC.

V is TRBV7-9 and J is TRBJ2-7; TRBD1 matches 7 bases. The CDR3 is 15 residues long. Germline-derived CDR1 and CDR2 are SEHNR and FQNEAQ (reference sequence). The ends lost 6 bases at V and 3 bases at J; junction bases unmatched: 11. For the CDR3, the DNA is TGTGCCAGCAGTTCTGACAGGGTTCAGGTCTACGAGCAGTACTTC. Encoded protein: CASSSDRVQVYEQYF.

V is TRBV2 and J is TRBJ1-5; D ambiguous. Trimming removed 5 bases at V and 2 bases at J, with 13 bases between. From germline, CDR1 is SNHLY and CDR2 FYNNEI. The CDR3 has 15 amino acids. CDR3 DNA sequence: TGTGCCAGCAGTCTCAGTTTGCGGGGCAATCAGCCCCAGCATTTT. Translation: CASSLSLRGNQPQHF.

J is TRBJ2-5 and V is TRBV2; the D gene is possibly TRBD1 (5 bases). The CDR3 is 16 residues long. V was cut by 1 base and J by 0 bases, with 12 bases left in between. Germline CDR1 is SNHLY and CDR2 is FYNNEI. The CDR3 reads CASSEVGHSNQETQYF. CDR3 bases: TGTGCCAGCAGTGAAGTCGGACACAGTAACCAAGAGACCCAGTACTTC.

The chain uses TRBV5-1 and TRBJ2-7, with a weak D call TRBD2 (5 bases). CDR1 and CDR2 from the germline V gene are SGHRS and YFSETQ. The V gene lost 0 bases and the J gene lost 6 bases, with 22 bases spanning the gap. The CDR3 has 17 residues. DNA for the CDR3: TGCGCCAGCAGCTTGGCGATATCGAATGGGGAGCCCGGCGAGCAGTACTTC. Protein: CASSLAISNGEPGEQYF.

V usage is TRBV14 and J usage is TRBJ2-7, with D possibly TRBD2 on 6 matching bases. CDR1 and CDR2 (germline): SGHDN, FVKESK. V was cut by 0 bases and J by 6 bases, with 12 bases left in between. This CDR3 is built from 14 residues. The CDR3 loop reads CASSQDSPRGEQYF. The CDR3 DNA sequence: TGTGCCAGCAGCCAAGACAGCCCGCGGGGCGAGCAGTACTTC.

With regard to this clone: Other DNA sequences in the same sample also yield this CDR3. The gene calls are TRBV9 and TRBJ2-2; no clear D gene. This CDR3 is 12 amino acids long. Germline CDR1 and CDR2: SGDLS and YYNGEE. V was shortened by 1 base and J by 5 bases, with 3 bases between the two germline ends. CDR3 protein: CASSVPTGELFF. The CDR3 nucleotides are TGTGCCAGCAGCGTACCAACCGGGGAGCTGTTTTTT.

In its sample, this clone was seen once. The rearrangement joins TRBV11-2 to TRBJ2-7; TRBD2 might be the D (7 bases). CDR1 is SGHAT, CDR2 FQNNGV, per germline. This CDR3 comprises 16 residues. Trimming took 7 bases from V and 0 from J, leaving 19 bases between them. The CDR3 bases are TGTGCCAGCATCCTAGGGGTCGGGGGGCACTCCTACGAGCAGTACTTC. It is translated as CASILGVGGHSYEQYF.

This clone has only one observation. The chain uses TRBV9 and TRBJ2-2, with 9 bases lining up with TRBD1. The CDR3 is 15 residues long. Per germline, CDR1 SGDLS and CDR2 YYNGEE. V lost 2 bases to trimming and J lost 6 bases; unmatched junction nucleotides: 5. Written as DNA, the CDR3 is TGTGCCAGCAGCGTGCCGGGACAGGGCCCCGGGGAGCTGTTTTTT. This sequence encodes CASSVPGQGPGELFF.

The chain recombines TRBV28 with TRBJ2-1; 10 nucleotides agree with TRBD2. With 6 bases clipped from V and 9 bases from J, the junction kept 8 bases outside the gene matches. CDR3 length: 14 residues. The germline CDR1 and CDR2 sequences are MDHEN and SYDVKM. Here the CDR3 reads CASRKSGRAGEQFF. CDR3 sequence (DNA): TGTGCCAGCAGAAAGAGCGGGAGGGCCGGTGAGCAGTTCTTC.

This chain connects TRBV11-2 to TRBJ1-1; D is undetermined. Trimming removed 2 bases from V and 1 base from J, with 11 bases in between. The CDR3 spans 15 residues. Germline CDR1 SGHAT, CDR2 FQNNGV. For the CDR3, the DNA is TGTGCCAGCAGCTTATTAAGGGCCCGGAACACTGAAGCTTTCTTT. Its protein is CASSLLRARNTEAFF.

This sequence joins TRBV5-1 and TRBJ1-1, with D tentatively TRBD1 (5 bases). The V end was cut by 2 bases, the J end by 1 base, with 9 bases between. This CDR3 has 14 amino acids. The V gene's germline CDR1 is SGHRS and CDR2 YFSETQ. The CDR3 loop reads CASSFWGQNTEAFF. CDR3 in DNA: TGCGCCAGCAGCTTTTGGGGCCAGAACACTGAAGCTTTCTTT.

This chain uses TRBV29-1 with TRBJ2-7, with TRBD1 matching over 8 bases. With 3 bases clipped from V and 5 bases from J, the junction kept 3 bases outside the gene matches. CDR3 length equals 12 residues. Germline lookup yields CDR1 SQVTM and CDR2 ANQGSEA. CDR3 in amino acids: CSVDRGHDEQYF. The CDR3, as DNA: TGCAGCGTTGACAGGGGGCATGACGAGCAGTACTTC.

The rearrangement uses TRBV25-1 and TRBJ2-7; 8 positions match TRBD1. The CDR3 length is 16 residues. CDR1 and CDR2 (germline): MGHDK, SYGVNS. Trimming at V came to 0 bases and at J to 3 bases, leaving 7 bases not matched to a gene. The CDR3 DNA follows: TGTGCCAGCAGTGAATATATTTGGGACAGGAACTACGAGCAGTACTTC. Residues: CASSEYIWDRNYEQYF.

J is TRBJ2-7 and V is TRBV9; 8 nucleotides line up with TRBD2. CDR1 and CDR2 from the germline V gene are SGDLS and YYNGEE. CDR3 length: 15 residues. Trimming cost V 0 bases and J 3 bases; bases outside gene matches: 5. The CDR3 DNA sequence: TGTGCCAGCAGCGTAGCAGCGGGGGAGCTCTACGAGCAGTACTTC. It specifies CASSVAAGELYEQYF. Combining the CDR3 with reference TRBV9 and TRBJ2-7 gives the whole variable domain DSGVTQTPKHLITATGQRVTLRCSPRSGDLSVYWYQQSLDQGLQFLIQYYNGEERAKGNILERFSAQQFPDLHSELNLSSLELGDSALYFCASSVAAGELYEQYFGPGTRLTVT.